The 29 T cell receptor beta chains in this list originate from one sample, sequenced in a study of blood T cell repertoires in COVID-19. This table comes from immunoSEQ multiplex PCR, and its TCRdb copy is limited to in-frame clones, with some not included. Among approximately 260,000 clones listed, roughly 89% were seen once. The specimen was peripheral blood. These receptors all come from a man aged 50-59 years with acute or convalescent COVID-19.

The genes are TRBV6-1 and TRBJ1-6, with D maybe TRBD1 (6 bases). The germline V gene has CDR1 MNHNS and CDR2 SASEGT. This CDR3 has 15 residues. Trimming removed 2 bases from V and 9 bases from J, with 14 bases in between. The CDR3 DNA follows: TGTGCCAGCAGTGAATGGGGAGGGGGAGGTTCACCCCTCCACTTT. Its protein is CASSEWGGGGSPLHF.

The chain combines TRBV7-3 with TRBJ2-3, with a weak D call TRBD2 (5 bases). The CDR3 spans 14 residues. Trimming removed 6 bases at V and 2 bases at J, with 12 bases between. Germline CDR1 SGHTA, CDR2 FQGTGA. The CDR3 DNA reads TGTGCCAGCAGGCTAAGCGGTGCCACAGATACGCAGTATTTT. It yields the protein CASRLSGATDTQYF.

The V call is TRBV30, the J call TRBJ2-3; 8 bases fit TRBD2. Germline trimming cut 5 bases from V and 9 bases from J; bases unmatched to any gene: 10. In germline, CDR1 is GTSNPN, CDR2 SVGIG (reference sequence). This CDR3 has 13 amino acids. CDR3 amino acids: CAWEKRGPGTQYF. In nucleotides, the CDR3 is TGTGCCTGGGAAAAGCGGGGGCCCGGGACGCAGTATTTT.

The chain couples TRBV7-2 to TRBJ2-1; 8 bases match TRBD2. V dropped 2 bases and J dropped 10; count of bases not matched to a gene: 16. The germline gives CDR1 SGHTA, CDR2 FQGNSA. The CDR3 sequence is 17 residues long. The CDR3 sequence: CASSLLGWGTSLGEQFF. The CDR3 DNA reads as TGTGCCAGCAGCTTATTGGGCTGGGGGACTAGTCTGGGGGAGCAGTTCTTC.

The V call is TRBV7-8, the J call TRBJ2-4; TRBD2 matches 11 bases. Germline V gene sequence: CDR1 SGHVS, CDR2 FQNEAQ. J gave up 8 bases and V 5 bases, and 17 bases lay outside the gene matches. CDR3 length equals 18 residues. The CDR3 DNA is TGTGCCAGCAGCCCTACAGTAGCGGGGGGGCCCGGTATGGACATTCAGTACTTC. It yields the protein CASSPTVAGGPGMDIQYF.

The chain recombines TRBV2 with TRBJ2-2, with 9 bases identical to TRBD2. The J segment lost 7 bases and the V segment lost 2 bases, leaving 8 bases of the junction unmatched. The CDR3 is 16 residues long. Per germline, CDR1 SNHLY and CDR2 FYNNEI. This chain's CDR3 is CASSERRLAGNGELFF. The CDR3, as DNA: TGTGCCAGCAGTGAACGGCGTCTAGCGGGGAACGGGGAGCTGTTTTTT.

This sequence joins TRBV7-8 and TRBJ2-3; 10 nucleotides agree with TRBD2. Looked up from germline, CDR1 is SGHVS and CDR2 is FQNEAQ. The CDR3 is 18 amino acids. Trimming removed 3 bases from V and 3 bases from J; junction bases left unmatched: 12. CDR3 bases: TGTGCCAGCAGCTTCCTAGCGGGGGCCTTAATTGCGACAGATACGCAGTATTTT. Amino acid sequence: CASSFLAGALIATDTQYF.

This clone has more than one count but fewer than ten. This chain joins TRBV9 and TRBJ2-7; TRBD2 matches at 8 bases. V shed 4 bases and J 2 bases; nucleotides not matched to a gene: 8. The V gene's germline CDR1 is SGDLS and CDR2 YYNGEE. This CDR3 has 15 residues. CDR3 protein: CASSPLSGSPYEQYF. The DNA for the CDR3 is TGTGCCAGCAGCCCTCTGAGCGGGAGTCCCTACGAGCAGTACTTC.

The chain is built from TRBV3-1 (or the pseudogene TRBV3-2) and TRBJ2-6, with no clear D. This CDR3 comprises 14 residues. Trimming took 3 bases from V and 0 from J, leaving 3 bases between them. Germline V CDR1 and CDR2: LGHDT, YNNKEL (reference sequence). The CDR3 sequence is CASSHVSGANVLTF. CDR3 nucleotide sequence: TGTGCCAGCAGCCACGTCTCTGGGGCCAACGTCCTGACTTTC.

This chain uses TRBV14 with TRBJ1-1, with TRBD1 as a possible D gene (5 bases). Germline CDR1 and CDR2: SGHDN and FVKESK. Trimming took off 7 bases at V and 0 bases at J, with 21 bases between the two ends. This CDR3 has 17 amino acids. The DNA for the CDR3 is TGTGCCAGCACCAACCCCGGGGGAGGGACGGTGAACACTGAAGCTTTCTTT. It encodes CASTNPGGGTVNTEAFF.

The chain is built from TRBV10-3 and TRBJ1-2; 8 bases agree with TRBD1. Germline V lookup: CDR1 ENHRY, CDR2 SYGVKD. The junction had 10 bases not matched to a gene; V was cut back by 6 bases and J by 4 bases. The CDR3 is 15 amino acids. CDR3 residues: CAIRPGTGGAYGYTF. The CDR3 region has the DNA TGTGCCATCAGGCCCGGGACAGGAGGGGCCTATGGCTACACCTTC.

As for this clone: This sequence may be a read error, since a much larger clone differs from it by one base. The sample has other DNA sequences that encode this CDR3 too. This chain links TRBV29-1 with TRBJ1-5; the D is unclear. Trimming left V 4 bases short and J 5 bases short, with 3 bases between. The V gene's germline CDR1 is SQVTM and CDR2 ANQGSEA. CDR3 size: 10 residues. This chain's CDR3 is CSVGDQPQHF. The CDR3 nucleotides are TGCAGCGTTGGCGATCAGCCCCAGCATTTT. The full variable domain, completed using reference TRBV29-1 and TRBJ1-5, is SAVISQKPSRDICQRGTSLTIQCQVDSQVTMMFWYRQQPGQSLTLIATANQGSEATYESGFVIDKFPISRPNLTFSTLTVSNMSPEDSSIYLCSVGDQPQHFGDGTRLSIL.

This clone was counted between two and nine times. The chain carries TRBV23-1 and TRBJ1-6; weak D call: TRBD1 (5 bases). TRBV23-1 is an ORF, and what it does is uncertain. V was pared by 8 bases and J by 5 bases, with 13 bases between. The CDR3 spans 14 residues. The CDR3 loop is CASRGAGHNSPLHF. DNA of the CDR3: TGCGCCAGCCGCGGGGCAGGGCATAATTCACCCCTCCACTTT.

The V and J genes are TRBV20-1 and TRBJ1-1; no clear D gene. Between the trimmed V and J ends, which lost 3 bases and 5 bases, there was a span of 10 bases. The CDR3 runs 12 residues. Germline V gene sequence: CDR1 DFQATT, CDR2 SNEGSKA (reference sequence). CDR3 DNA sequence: TGCAGTGCTAGTAATCGAGGGACTGAAGCTTTCTTT. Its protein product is CSASNRGTEAFF.

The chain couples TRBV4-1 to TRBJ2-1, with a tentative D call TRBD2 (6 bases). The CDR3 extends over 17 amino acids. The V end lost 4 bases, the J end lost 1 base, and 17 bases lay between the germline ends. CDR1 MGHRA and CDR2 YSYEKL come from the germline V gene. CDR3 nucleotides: TGCGCCAGCAGCCGCAACGCACGGGCGGGGTCCTACAATGAGCAGTTCTTC. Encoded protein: CASSRNARAGSYNEQFF.

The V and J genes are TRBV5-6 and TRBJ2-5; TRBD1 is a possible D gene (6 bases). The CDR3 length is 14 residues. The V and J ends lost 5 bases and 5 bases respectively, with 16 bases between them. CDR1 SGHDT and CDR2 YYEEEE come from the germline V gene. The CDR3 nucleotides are TGTGCCAGCAGACACAGGGTAGGGGATGAGACCCAGTACTTC. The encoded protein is CASRHRVGDETQYF.

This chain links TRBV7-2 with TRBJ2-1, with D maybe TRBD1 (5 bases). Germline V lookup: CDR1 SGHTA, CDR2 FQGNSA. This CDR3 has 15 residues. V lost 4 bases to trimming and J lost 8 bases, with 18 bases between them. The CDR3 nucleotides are TGTGCCAGCAGCTACCGGTCAGCCCTCAGGGATGAGCAGTTCTTC. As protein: CASSYRSALRDEQFF.

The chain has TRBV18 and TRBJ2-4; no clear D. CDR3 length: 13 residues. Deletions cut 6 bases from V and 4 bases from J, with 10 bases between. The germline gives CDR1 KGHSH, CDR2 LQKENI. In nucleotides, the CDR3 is TGTGCCAGCTCTCCCGCCGGGAAAAACATTCAGTACTTC. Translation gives CASSPAGKNIQYF.

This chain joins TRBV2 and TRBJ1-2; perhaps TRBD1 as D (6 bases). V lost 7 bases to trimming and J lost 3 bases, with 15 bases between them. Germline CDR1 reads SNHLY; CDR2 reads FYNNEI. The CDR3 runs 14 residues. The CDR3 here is CASNGGSGDYGYTF. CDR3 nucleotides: TGTGCCAGCAATGGGGGCAGCGGGGACTATGGCTACACCTTC.

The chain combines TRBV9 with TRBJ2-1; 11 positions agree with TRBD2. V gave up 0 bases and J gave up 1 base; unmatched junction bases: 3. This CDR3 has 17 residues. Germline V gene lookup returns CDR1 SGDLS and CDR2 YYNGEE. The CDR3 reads CASSVAWTSGSYNEQFF. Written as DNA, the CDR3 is TGTGCCAGCAGCGTAGCTTGGACTAGCGGGTCCTACAATGAGCAGTTCTTC.

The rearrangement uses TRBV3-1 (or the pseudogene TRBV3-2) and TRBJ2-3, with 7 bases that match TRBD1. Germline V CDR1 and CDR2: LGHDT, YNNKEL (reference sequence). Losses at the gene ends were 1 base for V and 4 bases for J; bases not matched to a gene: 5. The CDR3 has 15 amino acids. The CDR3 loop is CASSQAGGIADTQYF. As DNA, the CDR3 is TGTGCCAGCAGCCAAGCAGGGGGTATAGCAGATACGCAGTATTTT.

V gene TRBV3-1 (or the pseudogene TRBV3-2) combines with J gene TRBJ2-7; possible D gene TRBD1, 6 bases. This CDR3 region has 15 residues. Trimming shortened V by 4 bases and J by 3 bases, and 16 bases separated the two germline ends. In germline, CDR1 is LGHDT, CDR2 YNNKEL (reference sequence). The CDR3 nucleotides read TGTGCCAGCAGCCCGGACCGGGACACTTTCTACGAGCAGTACTTC. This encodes CASSPDRDTFYEQYF.

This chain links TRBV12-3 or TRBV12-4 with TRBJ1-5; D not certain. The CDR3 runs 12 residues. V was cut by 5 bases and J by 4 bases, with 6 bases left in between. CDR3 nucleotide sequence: TGTGCCAGCAGTCCTTTAAATCAGCCCCAGCATTTT. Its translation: CASSPLNQPQHF.

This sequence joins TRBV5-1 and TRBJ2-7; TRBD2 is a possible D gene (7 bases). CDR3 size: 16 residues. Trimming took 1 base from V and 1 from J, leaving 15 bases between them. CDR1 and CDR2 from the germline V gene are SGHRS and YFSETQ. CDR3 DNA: TGCGCCAGCAGCTTGTGGGCGGGGGCACCTTCCTACGAGCAGTACTTC. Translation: CASSLWAGAPSYEQYF.

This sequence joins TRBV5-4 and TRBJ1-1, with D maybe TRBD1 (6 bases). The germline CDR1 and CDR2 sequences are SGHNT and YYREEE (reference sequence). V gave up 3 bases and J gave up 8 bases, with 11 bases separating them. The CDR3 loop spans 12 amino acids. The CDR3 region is CASSSGAREAFF. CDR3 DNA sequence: TGTGCCAGCAGCTCAGGGGCTCGGGAAGCTTTCTTT.

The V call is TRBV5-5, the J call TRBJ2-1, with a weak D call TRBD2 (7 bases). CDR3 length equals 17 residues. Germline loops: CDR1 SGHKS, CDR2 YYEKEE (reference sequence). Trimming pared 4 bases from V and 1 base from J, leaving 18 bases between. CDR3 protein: CASSPLGGAYSYNEQFF. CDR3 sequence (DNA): TGTGCCAGCAGCCCCCTAGGGGGGGCTTATTCCTACAATGAGCAGTTCTTC.

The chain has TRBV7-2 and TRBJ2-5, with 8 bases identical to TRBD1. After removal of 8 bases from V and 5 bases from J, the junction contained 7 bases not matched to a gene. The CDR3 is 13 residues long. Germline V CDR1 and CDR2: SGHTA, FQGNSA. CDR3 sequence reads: CASGRGPGETQYF. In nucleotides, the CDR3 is TGTGCCAGCGGCAGGGGGCCAGGGGAGACCCAGTACTTC.

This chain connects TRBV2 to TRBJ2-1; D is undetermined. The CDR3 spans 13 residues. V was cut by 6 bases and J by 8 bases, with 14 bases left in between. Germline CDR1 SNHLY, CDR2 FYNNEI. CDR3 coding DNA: TGTGCCAGCAGCCCCCTAGATTTTTATGAGCAGTTCTTC. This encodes CASSPLDFYEQFF.

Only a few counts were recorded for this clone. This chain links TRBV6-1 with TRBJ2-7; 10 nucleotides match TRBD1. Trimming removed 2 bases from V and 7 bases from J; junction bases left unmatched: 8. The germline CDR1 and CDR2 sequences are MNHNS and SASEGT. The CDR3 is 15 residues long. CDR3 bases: TGTGCCAGCAGTGAACTTTTCGGACAGGGGGGGGAGCAGTACTTC. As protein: CASSELFGQGGEQYF.